This entry lists 18 T cell receptor beta chains sequenced from one sample in a study of T cell changes during pregnancy in multiple sclerosis. The repertoire was sequenced with immunoSEQ multiplex PCR; TCRdb's copy has only in-frame clones and lacks some. The table includes approximately 110,000 clones, 91% detected once. The source material was peripheral blood, sampled after pregnancy. All receptors derive from a female donor with multiple sclerosis, enrolled in a pregnancy study.

The chain couples TRBV27 to TRBJ2-7; perhaps TRBD2 as D (6 bases). The germline V gene has CDR1 MNHEY and CDR2 SMNVEV (reference sequence). The V and J ends lost 4 bases and 4 bases respectively, with 11 bases between them. The CDR3 is made up of 13 amino acids. CDR3 in amino acids: CASSYGSHYEQYF. CDR3 DNA sequence: TGTGCCAGCAGTTACGGGAGTCATTACGAGCAGTACTTC.

This chain links TRBV6-1 with TRBJ1-5, with D uncertain. There are 15 residues in the CDR3. V lost 1 base and J lost 7, with 14 bases in between. The V gene's germline CDR1 is MNHNS and CDR2 SASEGT. The DNA of the CDR3 is TGTGCCAGCAGTGAAGTTCGGTCACTAGGACAGCCCCAGCATTTT. Translating it yields CASSEVRSLGQPQHF.

The CDR3 here is CASRGTDGNQPQHF. CDR3 nucleotide sequence: TGTGCCAGTAGGGGGACAGATGGCAATCAGCCCCAGCATTTT. The chain links TRBV19 to TRBJ1-5, with TRBD1 matching 7 bases. J gave up 2 bases and V 6 bases, and 4 bases lay outside the gene matches. The CDR3 is 14 amino acids. The germline V gene has CDR1 LNHDA and CDR2 SQIVND (reference sequence).

This rearrangement joins TRBV29-1 to TRBJ2-5, with TRBD2 as a possible D gene (6 bases). V lost 4 bases and J 5 bases, leaving 14 bases between the germline ends. The CDR3 loop spans 13 amino acids. CDR1 is SQVTM, CDR2 ANQGSEA, per germline. This CDR3 is CSVGGVREETQYF. CDR3 nucleotide sequence: TGCAGCGTTGGGGGGGTCCGGGAGGAGACCCAGTACTTC.

This chain connects TRBV7-3 to TRBJ1-1; a weak D match, TRBD1 (6 bases). V lost 1 base, J lost 11 bases, and 14 bases lay in between. The CDR3 is 13 amino acids. CDR1 SGHTA and CDR2 FQGTGA come from the germline V gene. The CDR3 here is CASSLNLGAGAFF. The CDR3, as DNA: TGTGCCAGCAGCTTAAATTTGGGGGCTGGGGCTTTCTTT.

The rearrangement uses TRBV7-8 and TRBJ1-1; 9 bases fit TRBD1. With V trimmed by 7 bases and J by 4 bases, 10 bases remained unmatched. The germline V gene has CDR1 SGHVS and CDR2 FQNEAQ. The CDR3 runs 15 residues. The CDR3 is CASTGTGSKGTEAFF. The CDR3, as DNA: TGTGCCAGCACTGGGACAGGGTCAAAGGGCACTGAAGCTTTCTTT.

About this clone: It is unclear where the CDR3 begins or ends on the DNA, so no DNA is shown, and the CDR3 is as TCRdb lists it. The chain has TRBV4-2 and TRBJ2-2; TRBD2 reflects the table's D call only, with no check against the DNA. The CDR3 is 14 amino acids long, termini counted. CDR1 is LGHNA and CDR2 is YNFKEQ in the germline V gene. The CDR3 loop reads CASSQDQWAGSCFF.

J is TRBJ1-1 and V is TRBV4-1; 11 bases fit TRBD1. CDR3 length equals 16 residues. The trim removed 4 bases at V and 0 bases at J, leaving 4 bases unmatched. Germline V CDR1 and CDR2: MGHRA, YSYEKL. The CDR3 DNA sequence: TGCGCCAGCAGCCTGGGACAGGGGGGACTGAACACTGAAGCTTTCTTT. It yields the protein CASSLGQGGLNTEAFF.

The chain combines TRBV2 with TRBJ1-5, with 9 bases matching TRBD1. Germline V gene lookup returns CDR1 SNHLY and CDR2 FYNNEI. V dropped 4 bases and J dropped 3; count of bases not matched to a gene: 1. The CDR3 loop spans 14 amino acids. CDR3 loop: CASSGTGANQPQHF. CDR3 nucleotide sequence: TGTGCCAGCAGTGGGACAGGGGCCAATCAGCCCCAGCATTTT.

The chain couples TRBV11-2 to TRBJ2-1; TRBD2 is a possible D gene (6 bases). The length of the CDR3 is 15 residues. Germline lookup yields CDR1 SGHAT and CDR2 FQNNGV. Trimming removed 3 bases from V and 1 base from J, with 10 bases in between. CDR3 loop: CASSFERASYNEQFF. As DNA, the CDR3 is TGTGCCAGCAGCTTCGAGCGGGCATCCTACAATGAGCAGTTCTTC.

DNA of the CDR3: TGTGCCAGCAGCTACAGGACAGGATATGGCTACACCTTC. Translating gives CASSYRTGYGYTF. The chain has TRBV5-6 and TRBJ1-2, with 7 bases that match TRBD1. Germline lookup yields CDR1 SGHDT and CDR2 YYEEEE. The CDR3 extends over 13 amino acids. V lost 3 bases, J lost 5 bases, and 4 bases stayed unmatched.

The chain has TRBV5-1 and TRBJ1-3, with D unresolved. CDR1 and CDR2 (germline): SGHRS, YFSETQ. The CDR3 sequence is 12 residues long. V lost 6 bases and J 6 bases, leaving 10 bases between the germline ends. CDR3 amino acids: CASKLSINTIYF. CDR3 sequence (DNA): TGCGCCAGCAAACTGTCCATAAACACCATATATTTT. Filled out from reference TRBV5-1 and TRBJ1-3, the complete variable domain reads KAGVTQTPRYLIKTRGQQVTLSCSPISGHRSVSWYQQTPGQGLQFLFEYFSETQRNKGNFPGRFSGRQFSNSRSEMNVSTLELGDSALYLCASKLSINTIYFGEGSWLTVV.

The genes are TRBV6-5 and TRBJ2-7, with 8 positions matching TRBD1. Trimming cost V 6 bases and J 5 bases; bases outside gene matches: 9. This CDR3 is 14 amino acids long. CDR1 is MNHEY, CDR2 SVGAGI, per germline. The CDR3 DNA follows: TGTGCCAGCAGACCACCCGGACAGGGCCACGAGCAGTACTTC. Translating gives CASRPPGQGHEQYF.

V gene TRBV4-2 combines with J gene TRBJ2-7; D possibly corresponds to TRBD2 (6 bases). V shed 1 base and J shed 4 bases, with 14 bases lying between them. Germline V CDR1 and CDR2: LGHNA, YNFKEQ. CDR3 size: 15 residues. The CDR3 DNA is TGTGCCAGCAGCCAAGTGGCGGGACCAGATTACGAGCAGTACTTC. This sequence encodes CASSQVAGPDYEQYF.

The rearrangement links TRBV4-1 to TRBJ1-3; D is unresolved. The V end lost 0 bases, the J end lost 3 bases, and 9 bases lay between the germline ends. The germline V gene has CDR1 MGHRA and CDR2 YSYEKL. The CDR3 extends over 15 amino acids. The CDR3 reads CASSQDPGYGNTIYF. CDR3 DNA sequence: TGCGCCAGCAGCCAAGATCCGGGTTATGGAAACACCATATATTTT.

V is TRBV5-1 and J is TRBJ1-3, with D perhaps TRBD1 (5 bases). V was clipped by 0 bases and J by 2 bases, with 15 bases between them. This CDR3 contains 17 residues. Germline V gene lookup returns CDR1 SGHRS and CDR2 YFSETQ. CDR3 residues: CASSLEGRGYPGNTIYF. In DNA form, the CDR3 reads TGCGCCAGCAGCTTGGAGGGTCGGGGGTACCCTGGAAACACCATATATTTT.

The rearrangement uses TRBV27 and TRBJ1-2, with TRBD1 matching 8 bases. V lost 6 bases and J lost 6; bases outside the gene matches: 3. The length of the CDR3 is 12 residues. From germline, CDR1 is MNHEY and CDR2 SMNVEV (reference sequence). The CDR3 protein is CASRTGGDGYTF. The CDR3 region has the DNA TGTGCCAGCAGAACAGGGGGAGATGGCTACACCTTC.

This rearrangement joins TRBV10-1 to TRBJ2-1, with D tentatively TRBD2 (5 bases). This CDR3 is built from 12 residues. Looked up from germline, CDR1 is WNHNN and CDR2 is SYGVQD (reference sequence). Trimming cost V 3 bases and J 8 bases, with 8 bases left between them. CDR3 residues: CASSDEGHEQFF. The CDR3 nucleotides read TGCGCCAGCAGTGACGAGGGCCATGAGCAGTTCTTC.